The rows below give T cell receptor beta chains drawn from one sample of a study of beta chain features in type 1 diabetes. Some clones are missing from TCRdb's copy, which holds only in-frame ones; the method was immunoSEQ multiplex PCR. The top ten clones hold 1.5% of a sample with 25,000 to 30,000 clones, around 54% of them seen once. The sequencing input was Tregs from blood. All receptors come from a woman under 30 with type 1 diabetes. Both conserved end residues are part of each CDR3. Fields, in order: D gene, clone size, V gene, J gene, CDR3 DNA, CDR3 protein. The D gene is left open where the match is weak. Expanded clones are given a class, and other clones once, few, many or no size at all.

D gene: TRBD1; clone size: few; V gene: TRBV4-3; J gene: TRBJ1-1; CDR3 DNA: TGCGCCAGCAGCCAGAGGGACAGGGGCAACACTGAAGCTTTCTTT; CDR3 protein: CASSQRDRGNTEAFF
D gene: -; clone size: -; V gene: TRBV6-6; J gene: TRBJ1-2; CDR3 DNA: TGTGCCAGCACTCTCGGGGAGACGAGTGGCTACACCTTC; CDR3 protein: CASTLGETSGYTF
D gene: -; clone size: -; V gene: TRBV28; J gene: TRBJ1-6; CDR3 DNA: TGTGCCAGCAGTCTAAATCCGGGGTCACCCCTCCACTTT; CDR3 protein: CASSLNPGSPLHF
D gene: -; clone size: -; V gene: TRBV30; J gene: TRBJ1-4; CDR3 DNA: TGTGCCTGGAGTGTTGGGAGGGCTGGAGAAAAACTGTTTTTT; CDR3 protein: CAWSVGRAGEKLFF
D gene: TRBD2; clone size: -; V gene: TRBV29-1; J gene: TRBJ2-1; CDR3 DNA: TGCAGCGTCGGGGGGTCCCTGAAGTCTCGCTACAATGAGCAGTTCTTC; CDR3 protein: CSVGGSLKSRYNEQFF
D gene: TRBD2; clone size: -; V gene: TRBV6-1; J gene: TRBJ2-7; CDR3 DNA: TGTGCCAGCAGTGAATACAGACTAGCGGGAGGAGGCGAGCAGTACTTC; CDR3 protein: CASSEYRLAGGGEQYF
D gene: TRBD2; clone size: once; V gene: TRBV30; J gene: TRBJ2-7; CDR3 DNA: TGTGCCTGGAGGGGACTTAGCGGGAGCTCCTACGAGCAGTACTTC; CDR3 protein: CAWRGLSGSSYEQYF
D gene: -; clone size: few; V gene: TRBV29-1; J gene: TRBJ1-1; CDR3 DNA: TGCACCATCTCTCGGGGAATGAACACTGAAGCTTTCTTT; CDR3 protein: CTISRGMNTEAFF
D gene: TRBD2; clone size: few; V gene: TRBV10-3; J gene: TRBJ2-3; CDR3 DNA: TGTGCCATCAGTGGTCTAGCGGGTGCGTCTAGCACAGATACGCAGTATTTT; CDR3 protein: CAISGLAGASSTDTQYF
D gene: -; clone size: -; V gene: TRBV14; J gene: TRBJ2-1; CDR3 DNA: TGTGCCAGCAGCCAACCTTTCCTGAGCACCTACAATGAGCAGTTCTTC; CDR3 protein: CASSQPFLSTYNEQFF
D gene: -; clone size: once; V gene: TRBV2; J gene: TRBJ2-7; CDR3 DNA: TGTGCCAGCAAAAGCGTCACCGAGCAGTACTTC; CDR3 protein: CASKSVTEQYF
D gene: TRBD1; clone size: -; V gene: TRBV7-2; J gene: TRBJ2-2; CDR3 DNA: TGTGCCAGCAGCTTGACAGGGTGGAACGGGGAGCTGTTTTTT; CDR3 protein: CASSLTGWNGELFF
D gene: -; clone size: -; V gene: TRBV5-1; J gene: TRBJ2-1; CDR3 DNA: TGCGCCAGCAGCTTAATTATGATGAGCGTACACTACAATGAGCAGTTCTTC; CDR3 protein: CASSLIMMSVHYNEQFF
D gene: -; clone size: few; V gene: TRBV7-6; J gene: TRBJ2-1; CDR3 DNA: TGTGCCAGCAGCTTAGCGTTGTCGCAGGGTAGTCACAATGAGCAGTTCTTC; CDR3 protein: CASSLALSQGSHNEQFF
D gene: -; clone size: -; V gene: TRBV7-3; J gene: TRBJ2-2; CDR3 DNA: TGTGCCAGCAGCTTGGCGCGGGGGAACACCGGGGAGCTGTTTTTT; CDR3 protein: CASSLARGNTGELFF
D gene: -; clone size: -; V gene: TRBV18; J gene: TRBJ1-5; CDR3 DNA: TGTGCCAGCTCAGAGGCAAGCAATCAGCCCCAGCATTTT; CDR3 protein: CASSEASNQPQHF
D gene: -; clone size: -; V gene: TRBV29-1; J gene: TRBJ2-7; CDR3 DNA: TGCAGCGTTGACGGTCAGGGCTCCTACGAGCAGTACTTC; CDR3 protein: CSVDGQGSYEQYF
D gene: TRBD1; clone size: few; V gene: TRBV30; J gene: TRBJ1-1; CDR3 DNA: TGTGCCTGGAGGGGGACAGGGGCGCGCGCTTTCTTT; CDR3 protein: CAWRGTGARAFF
D gene: -; clone size: many; V gene: TRBV5-1; J gene: TRBJ2-7; CDR3 DNA: TGCGCCAGCAGCCCCGCCGAGGTAGCATGGGAGCAGTACTTC; CDR3 protein: CASSPAEVAWEQYF
D gene: -; clone size: -; V gene: TRBV7-2; J gene: TRBJ1-3; CDR3 DNA: TGTGCCAGCAGACCCGCCAGGGGCTCTGGAAACACCATATATTTT; CDR3 protein: CASRPARGSGNTIYF
D gene: TRBD1; clone size: few; V gene: TRBV29-1; J gene: TRBJ1-3; CDR3 DNA: TGCAGCGTTCGACAGGGGGGATCTGGAAACACCATATATTTT; CDR3 protein: CSVRQGGSGNTIYF
D gene: TRBD2; clone size: -; V gene: TRBV27; J gene: TRBJ2-7; CDR3 DNA: TGTGCCAGCAGTCCTATCCTGGCGGGAGGGCCCTACGAGCAGTACTTC; CDR3 protein: CASSPILAGGPYEQYF
D gene: -; clone size: few; V gene: TRBV6-6; J gene: TRBJ2-5; CDR3 DNA: TGTGCCAGCAGTTACTCGGGCCAGATGGAGACCCAGTACTTC; CDR3 protein: CASSYSGQMETQYF
D gene: -; clone size: few; V gene: TRBV28; J gene: TRBJ2-7; CDR3 DNA: TGTGCCAGCAGAAGGAGGGGTCTTGGAGAGCAGTACTTC; CDR3 protein: CASRRRGLGEQYF
D gene: -; clone size: -; V gene: TRBV7-7; J gene: TRBJ2-2; CDR3 DNA: TGTGCCAGCAGCTTGGACCAGGGGACCGGGGAGCTGTTTTTT; CDR3 protein: CASSLDQGTGELFF
D gene: TRBD1; clone size: -; V gene: TRBV28; J gene: TRBJ1-4; CDR3 DNA: TGTGCCAGCAGAGACCCAGGGGGCGGAGGAAAACTGTTTTTT; CDR3 protein: CASRDPGGGGKLFF
D gene: TRBD1; clone size: -; V gene: TRBV28; J gene: TRBJ2-3; CDR3 DNA: TGTGCCAGCAGTTCACCGACAGGGTCTGGGACAGATACGCAGTATTTT; CDR3 protein: CASSSPTGSGTDTQYF
D gene: -; clone size: -; V gene: TRBV28; J gene: TRBJ2-7; CDR3 DNA: TGTGCCAGCAGTTTATTAGGTCAGGGGCCCTACGAGCAGTACTTC; CDR3 protein: CASSLLGQGPYEQYF
D gene: -; clone size: -; V gene: TRBV7-2; J gene: TRBJ1-2; CDR3 DNA: TGTGCCAGCAGCTTAGGACCGGACAGTAACTATGGCTACACCTTC; CDR3 protein: CASSLGPDSNYGYTF
D gene: -; clone size: -; V gene: TRBV28; J gene: TRBJ2-6; CDR3 DNA: TGTGCCAGCGGACCCGGGGGTATGGCTGGGGCCAACGTCCTGACTTTC; CDR3 protein: CASGPGGMAGANVLTF
D gene: TRBD2; clone size: -; V gene: TRBV7-8; J gene: TRBJ2-1; CDR3 DNA: TGTGCCAGCAGCTTAGACGGACTAGCTTACAATGAGCAGTTCTTC; CDR3 protein: CASSLDGLAYNEQFF
D gene: -; clone size: -; V gene: TRBV30; J gene: TRBJ2-3; CDR3 DNA: TGTGCCTGGACCAGACAGCAAACGCAGTATTTT; CDR3 protein: CAWTRQQTQYF
D gene: -; clone size: few; V gene: TRBV7-2; J gene: TRBJ1-5; CDR3 DNA: TGTGCCAGCAGCTTAGCGCATTGGGGGCGATTAGCAAATCAGCCCCAGCATTTT; CDR3 protein: CASSLAHWGRLANQPQHF
D gene: TRBD1; clone size: -; V gene: TRBV29-1; J gene: TRBJ1-2; CDR3 DNA: TGCAGCGTTGAGAGGGGACAGGGGTCATATGGCTACACCTTC; CDR3 protein: CSVERGQGSYGYTF
D gene: TRBD2; clone size: few; V gene: TRBV25-1; J gene: TRBJ2-1; CDR3 DNA: TGTGCCAGCAGTGGGTCACTAGCGGGAGTTGAGCAGTTCTTC; CDR3 protein: CASSGSLAGVEQFF
D gene: TRBD2; clone size: -; V gene: TRBV7-2; J gene: TRBJ2-3; CDR3 DNA: TGTGCCAGCAGCTCGACTAGCGGGAGGGTGAATACGCAGTATTTT; CDR3 protein: CASSSTSGRVNTQYF
D gene: TRBD1; clone size: -; V gene: TRBV28; J gene: TRBJ1-1; CDR3 DNA: TGTGCCAGCCAGGCCCCACCAGGGGGAGCTTTCTTT; CDR3 protein: CASQAPPGGAFF
D gene: -; clone size: -; V gene: TRBV30; J gene: TRBJ1-1; CDR3 DNA: TGTGCCTGGAGGGCTACAGGGAACAAAGCTTTCTTT; CDR3 protein: CAWRATGNKAFF
D gene: -; clone size: -; V gene: TRBV28; J gene: TRBJ2-5; CDR3 DNA: TGTGCCAGCAGTGAATCACAGGGAATCCAAGAGACCCAGTACTTC; CDR3 protein: CASSESQGIQETQYF